A selection of T cell receptor beta chains follows, all from one sample in a study of T cells in Graves' hyperthyroidism and ophthalmopathy. TCRdb re-derived calls from the multiplex PCR reads in MiXCR, one entry per CDR3 protein. The table lists about 530,000 distinct CDR3 sequences, roughly 15% of them singletons. The sequenced material came from blood. All receptors come from a woman under 30 with Graves' ophthalmopathy. Each CDR3 is given with its conserved first and last residue. D genes are given only for firm matches. The size of a clone is reported for some rows only, either as once, few or many, or as a class for expanded clones.

size	D	V	J	DNA	CDR3
.	TRBD1	TRBV19	TRBJ1-5	TGTGCCAGTAGTATCCAGGGGGCTGGACAGCCCCAGCATTTT	CASSIQGAGQPQHF
.	TRBD1	TRBV5-5	TRBJ1-2	TGTGCCAGCAGCTCTACAGGGGGCATGCGCTACACCTTC	CASSSTGGMRYTF
few	TRBD2	TRBV7-2	TRBJ2-5	TGTGCCAGCAGCTTGAGAGCGGGAGAACAAGAGACCCAGTACTTC	CASSLRAGEQETQYF
many	.	TRBV3-1	TRBJ1-1	TGTGCCAGCAGCCAAGATATCCCGGGAAACACTGAAGCTTTCTTT	CASSQDIPGNTEAFF
many	.	TRBV4-2	TRBJ1-1	TGTGCCAGCAGCCAAGAGCTTCGGGCCACGAACACTGAAGCTTTCTTT	CASSQELRATNTEAFF
.	TRBD1	TRBV4-1	TRBJ2-1	TGCGCCAGCAGCCAAGATGAGAGGGACAGGGGGCGCGATGAGCAGTTCTTC	CASSQDERDRGRDEQFF
many	.	TRBV2	TRBJ2-5	TGTGCCACCTCAATCATTTTATCGGGGGAGACCCAGTACTTC	CATSIILSGETQYF
.	TRBD2	TRBV29-1	TRBJ2-3	TGCAGCGTCTTAGCGGGATTTCGGGCAGATACGCAGTATTTT	CSVLAGFRADTQYF
many	.	TRBV9	TRBJ2-3	TGTGCCAGCAGCGCTACAGGGAGCACAGATACGCAGTATTTT	CASSATGSTDTQYF
many	TRBD2	TRBV27	TRBJ2-1	TGTGCCAGCAGCCAACCCCTAGCGGGGGGGCCGTGGGATGAGCAGTTCTTC	CASSQPLAGGPWDEQFF
many	TRBD1	TRBV5-1	TRBJ2-2	TGCGCCAGCAGCTTGACGACAGGGGCGGGGGAGCTGTTTTTT	CASSLTTGAGELFF
many	.	TRBV2	TRBJ2-7	TGTGCCAGCAGTGAAGGGCAGGGCGAGGACGAGCAGTACTTC	CASSEGQGEDEQYF
many	.	TRBV10-3	TRBJ1-1	TGTGCCATCAGTGGGAAACGGGGCGGGAATACTGAAGCTTTCTTT	CAISGKRGGNTEAFF
.	.	TRBV5-1	TRBJ2-2	TGCGCCAGCAGCTTGACGGGGGTGAACACCGGGGAGCTGTTTTTT	CASSLTGVNTGELFF
many	.	TRBV11-2	TRBJ2-4	TGTGCCAGCAGCCCCATGAAACAGGACATTCAGTACTTC	CASSPMKQDIQYF
few	TRBD2	TRBV29-1	TRBJ2-1	TGCAGCGTTCAGACTAGCGGGAGCCACAATGAGCAGTTCTTC	CSVQTSGSHNEQFF
many	TRBD1	TRBV7-8	TRBJ2-1	TGTGCCAGCAGCTTTAGGACAGGGGGCTACAATGAGCAGTTCTTC	CASSFRTGGYNEQFF
many	.	TRBV15	TRBJ1-1	TGTGCCACCAGCAGAGATTTCGCCGGGGCTGAAGCTTTCTTT	CATSRDFAGAEAFF
few	TRBD2	TRBV30	TRBJ2-1	TGTGCCTGGAGTGTACCTAGCGGGCGCTACAATGAGCAGTTCTTC	CAWSVPSGRYNEQFF
.	.	TRBV6-1	TRBJ1-1	TGTGCCAGCCTATGGGGAACTGAAGCTTTCTTT	CASLWGTEAFF
many	TRBD1	TRBV28	TRBJ1-2	TGTGCCAGCACCGAACGGACAGGGGGCGGCTATGGCTACACCTTC	CASTERTGGGYGYTF
many	.	TRBV15	TRBJ2-7	TGTGCCACCAGCAGAGACAGGGCGGCCTACGAGCAGTACTTC	CATSRDRAAYEQYF
.	.	TRBV27	TRBJ2-7	TGTGCCAGCAGTTTATCCGGCAGAGACTACGAGCAGTACTTC	CASSLSGRDYEQYF
many	.	TRBV11-2	TRBJ1-2	TGTGCCAGCAGCTTAGATCGAGTCAAAGCTAACTATGGCTACACCTTC	CASSLDRVKANYGYTF
many	TRBD1	TRBV30	TRBJ1-5	TGTGCCTGGAGCCAGGGGGATCAGCCCCAGCATTTT	CAWSQGDQPQHF
many	TRBD1	TRBV27	TRBJ1-4	TGTGCCAGCTCTAACCAGGGGGCTAATGAAAAACTGTTTTTT	CASSNQGANEKLFF
many	TRBD2	TRBV12-3/TRBV12-4	TRBJ2-1	TGTGCCAGCAGTCATAGACTAGCGGGACACGAGCAGTTCTTC	CASSHRLAGHEQFF
.	.	TRBV30	TRBJ2-1	TGTGCCTGGAGTGTTAGTAGCTACGAGCAGTTCTTC	CAWSVSSYEQFF
.	.	TRBV12-3/TRBV12-4	TRBJ1-1	TGTGCCAGCAGTTCCACTACAGGCGGCGGCACTGAAGCTTTCTTT	CASSSTTGGGTEAFF
few	.	TRBV29-1	TRBJ1-1	TGCAGCGTTGAAGAGGGAGGGGTTCGCACTGAAGCTTTCTTT	CSVEEGGVRTEAFF
.	TRBD1	TRBV9	TRBJ2-6	TGTGCCAGCAGCGTTAGACAGGGTGGTGGGGCCAACGTCCTGACTTTC	CASSVRQGGGANVLTF
.	TRBD2	TRBV27	TRBJ2-6	TGTGCCAGCAGTTTATCGGGGGGGGGGTACTCTGGGGCCAACGTCCTGACTTTC	CASSLSGGGYSGANVLTF
few	.	TRBV18	TRBJ2-1	TGTGCCAGCTCACCAGAATTGAGGGGGGGCTACAATGAGCAGTTCTTC	CASSPELRGGYNEQFF
.	.	TRBV27	TRBJ2-3	TGTGCCAGCAGTCTCCCCGGGGGACGCACAGATACGCAGTATTTT	CASSLPGGRTDTQYF
.	.	TRBV6-1	TRBJ2-2	TGTGCCAGCAGTGAAAACAGGGTCAGGACCGGGGAGCTGTTTTTT	CASSENRVRTGELFF
few	TRBD2	TRBV7-9	TRBJ2-3	TGTGCCAGCAGCCATCTGGCGGGGGCAGATACGCAGTATTTT	CASSHLAGADTQYF
many	.	TRBV3-1	TRBJ2-5	TGTGCCAGCAGCCTTAGACGGACCCAAGAGACCCAGTACTTC	CASSLRRTQETQYF
few	.	TRBV30	TRBJ2-5	TGTGCCTGGGACCGCAGTTTGTTCGAGACCCAGTACTTC	CAWDRSLFETQYF
few	.	TRBV5-1	TRBJ2-1	TGCGCCAGCAGCTTGGGGGACGGAGATTACAATGAGCAGTTCTTC	CASSLGDGDYNEQFF
.	.	TRBV2	TRBJ2-5	TGTGCCAGCAGCTTAGCCCCTCAGGGGAAAGGAGAGACCCAGTACTTC	CASSLAPQGKGETQYF
.	TRBD2	TRBV11-2	TRBJ2-1	TGTGCCAGCAGTTCCTATAGCGGGAGTTACAATGAGCAGTTCTTC	CASSSYSGSYNEQFF
few	.	TRBV4-1	TRBJ1-2	TGTGCCAGCAGCCAACGAAATAGATTTTTTAACTATGGCTACACCTTC	CASSQRNRFFNYGYTF
many	.	TRBV3-1	TRBJ2-7	TGTGCCAGCAGCCAAGACCCCATTCGGGGGCGAAGGGAGCAGTACTTC	CASSQDPIRGRREQYF
few	.	TRBV6-5	TRBJ2-3	TGTGCCAGCAGTTATCCAGGGGAGGAGCAGTATTTT	CASSYPGEEQYF
many	.	TRBV2	TRBJ2-1	TGTGCCAGCATGGCCCAGGTCAGGGCTGCCTACAATGAGCAGTTCTTC	CASMAQVRAAYNEQFF
few	TRBD2	TRBV29-1	TRBJ2-3	TGCAGCGTGGAACTAGCGCGCACAGATACGCAGTATTTT	CSVELARTDTQYF